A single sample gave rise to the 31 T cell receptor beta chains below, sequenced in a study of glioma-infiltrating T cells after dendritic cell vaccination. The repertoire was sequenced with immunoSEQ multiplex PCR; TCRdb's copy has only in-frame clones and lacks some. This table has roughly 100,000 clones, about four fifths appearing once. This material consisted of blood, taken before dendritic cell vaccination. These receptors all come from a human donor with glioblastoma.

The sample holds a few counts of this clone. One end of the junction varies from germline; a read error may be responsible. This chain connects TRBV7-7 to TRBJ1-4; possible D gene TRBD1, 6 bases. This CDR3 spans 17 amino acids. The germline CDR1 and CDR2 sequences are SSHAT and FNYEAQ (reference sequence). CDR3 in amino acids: CASSLEQGRATNEKLFF. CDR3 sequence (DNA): TGTGCTAGCAGCTTAGAGCAGGGGAGGGCAACTAATGAAAAACTGTTTTTT.

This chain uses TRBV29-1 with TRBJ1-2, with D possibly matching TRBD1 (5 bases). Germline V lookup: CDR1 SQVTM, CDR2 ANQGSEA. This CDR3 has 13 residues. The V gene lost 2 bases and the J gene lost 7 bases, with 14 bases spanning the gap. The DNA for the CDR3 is TGCAGCGTTGAATCCGGGGGGGAGGGTGGCTACACCTTC. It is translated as CSVESGGEGGYTF.

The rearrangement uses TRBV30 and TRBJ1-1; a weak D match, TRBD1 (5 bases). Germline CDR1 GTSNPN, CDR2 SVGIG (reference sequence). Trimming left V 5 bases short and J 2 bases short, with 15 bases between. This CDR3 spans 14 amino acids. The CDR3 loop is CAWSRQLLNTEAFF. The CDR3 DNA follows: TGTGCCTGGTCCCGACAGCTTCTAAACACTGAAGCTTTCTTT.

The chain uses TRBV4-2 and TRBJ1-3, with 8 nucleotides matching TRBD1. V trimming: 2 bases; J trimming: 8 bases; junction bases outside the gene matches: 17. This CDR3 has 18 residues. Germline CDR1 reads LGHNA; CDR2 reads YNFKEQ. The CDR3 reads CASSQPTGTPGGADTIYF. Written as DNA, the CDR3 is TGTGCCAGCAGCCAACCTACCGGGACCCCAGGGGGCGCAGACACCATATATTTT.

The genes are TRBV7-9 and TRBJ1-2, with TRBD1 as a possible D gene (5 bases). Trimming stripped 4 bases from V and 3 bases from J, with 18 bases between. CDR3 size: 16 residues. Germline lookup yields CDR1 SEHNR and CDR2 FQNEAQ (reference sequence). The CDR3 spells CASSSSRASPHYGYTF. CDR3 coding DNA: TGTGCCAGCAGCTCCTCCAGGGCCAGTCCCCACTATGGCTACACCTTC.

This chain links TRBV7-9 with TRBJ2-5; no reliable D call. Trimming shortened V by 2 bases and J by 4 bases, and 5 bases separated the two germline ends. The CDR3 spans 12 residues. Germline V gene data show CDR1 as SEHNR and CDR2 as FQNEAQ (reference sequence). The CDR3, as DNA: TGTGCCAGCAGCTTAAACGGAGAGACCCAGTACTTC. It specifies CASSLNGETQYF. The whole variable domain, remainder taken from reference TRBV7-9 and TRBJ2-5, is DTGVSQNPRHKITKRGQNVTFRCDPISEHNRLYWYRQTLGQGPEFLTYFQNEAQLEKSRLLSDRFSAERPKGSFSTLEIQRTEQGDSAMYLCASSLNGETQYFGPGTRLLVL.

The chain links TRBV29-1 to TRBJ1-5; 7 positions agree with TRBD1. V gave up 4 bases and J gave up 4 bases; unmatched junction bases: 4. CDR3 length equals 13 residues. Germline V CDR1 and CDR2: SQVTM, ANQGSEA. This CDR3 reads CSVGQGVNQPQHF. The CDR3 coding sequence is TGCAGCGTTGGGCAGGGGGTTAATCAGCCCCAGCATTTT.

DNA of the CDR3: TGCGCCAGCAGCCAAGAGGCGGGGGGGGCCGGCGGGGAGCTGTTTTTT. Translating it yields CASSQEAGGAGGELFF. The chain couples TRBV4-3 to TRBJ2-2, with 9 positions matching TRBD2. Germline CDR1 and CDR2: LGHNA and YSLEER. V lost 0 bases and J lost 7; bases outside the gene matches: 6. This CDR3 has 16 amino acids.

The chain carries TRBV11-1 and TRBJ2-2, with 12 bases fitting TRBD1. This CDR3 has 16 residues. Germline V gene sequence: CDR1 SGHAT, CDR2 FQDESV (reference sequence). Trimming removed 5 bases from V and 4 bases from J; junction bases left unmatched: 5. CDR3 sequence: CASSPGQGAVTGELFF. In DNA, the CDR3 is TGTGCCAGCAGCCCGGGACAGGGGGCGGTCACCGGGGAGCTGTTTTTT.

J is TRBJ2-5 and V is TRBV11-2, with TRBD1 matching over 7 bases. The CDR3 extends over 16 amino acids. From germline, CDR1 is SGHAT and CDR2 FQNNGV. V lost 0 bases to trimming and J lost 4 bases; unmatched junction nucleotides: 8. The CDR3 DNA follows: TGTGCCAGCAGCTTAGATGTCAGGGGGATCCGAGAGACCCAGTACTTC. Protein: CASSLDVRGIRETQYF.

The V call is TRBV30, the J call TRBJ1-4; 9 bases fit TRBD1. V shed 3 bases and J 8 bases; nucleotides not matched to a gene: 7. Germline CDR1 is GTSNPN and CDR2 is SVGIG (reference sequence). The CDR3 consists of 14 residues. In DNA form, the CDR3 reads TGTGCCTGGAGCAGGGACAGGGAAAGCGAAAAACTGTTTTTT. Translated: CAWSRDRESEKLFF.

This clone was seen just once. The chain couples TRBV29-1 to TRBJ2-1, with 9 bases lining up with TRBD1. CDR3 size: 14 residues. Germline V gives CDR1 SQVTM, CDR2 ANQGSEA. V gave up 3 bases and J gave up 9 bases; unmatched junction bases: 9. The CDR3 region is CSVDRGTGLAEQFF. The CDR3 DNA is TGCAGCGTTGATCGCGGGACAGGGCTGGCTGAGCAGTTCTTC.

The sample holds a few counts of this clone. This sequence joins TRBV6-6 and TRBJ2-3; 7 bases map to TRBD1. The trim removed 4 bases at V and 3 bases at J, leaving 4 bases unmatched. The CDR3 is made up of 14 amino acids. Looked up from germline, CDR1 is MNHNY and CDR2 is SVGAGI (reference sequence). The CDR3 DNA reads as TGTGCCAGCAGTTTGAGGGGGCTGACAGATACGCAGTATTTT. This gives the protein CASSLRGLTDTQYF.

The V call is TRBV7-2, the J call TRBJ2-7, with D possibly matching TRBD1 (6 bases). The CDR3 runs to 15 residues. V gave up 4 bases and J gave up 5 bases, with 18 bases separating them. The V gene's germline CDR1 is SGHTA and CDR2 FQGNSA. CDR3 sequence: CASSSNPRTGNEQYF. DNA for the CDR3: TGTGCCAGCAGCTCAAACCCCAGAACAGGGAACGAGCAGTACTTC.

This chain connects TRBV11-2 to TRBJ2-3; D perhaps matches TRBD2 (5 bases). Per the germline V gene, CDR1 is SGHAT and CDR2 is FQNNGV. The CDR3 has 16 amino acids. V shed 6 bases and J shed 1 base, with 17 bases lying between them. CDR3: CASRTRGPPRTDTQYF. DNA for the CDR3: TGTGCCAGCAGGACCCGAGGGCCTCCCCGCACAGATACGCAGTATTTT.

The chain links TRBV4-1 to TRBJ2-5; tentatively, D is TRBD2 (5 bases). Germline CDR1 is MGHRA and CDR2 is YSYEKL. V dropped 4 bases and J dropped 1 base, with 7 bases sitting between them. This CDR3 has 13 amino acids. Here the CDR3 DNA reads TGCGCCAGCAGCCGAGGGAGCCAAGAGACCCAGTACTTC. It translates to CASSRGSQETQYF.

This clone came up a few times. CDR3 nucleotide sequence: TGTGCCAGTAGTATAGGCTCACAGGGGGCAAAACTGTTTTTT. Translating it yields CASSIGSQGAKLFF. The J gene is TRBJ1-4, the V gene TRBV19, with 9 bases lining up with TRBD1. J gave up 10 bases and V 1 base, and 4 bases lay outside the gene matches. This CDR3 comprises 14 residues. Germline V CDR1 and CDR2: LNHDA, SQIVND (reference sequence).

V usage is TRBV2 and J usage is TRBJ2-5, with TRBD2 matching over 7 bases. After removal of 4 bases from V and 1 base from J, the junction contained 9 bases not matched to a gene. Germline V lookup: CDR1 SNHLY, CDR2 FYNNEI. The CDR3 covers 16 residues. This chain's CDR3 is CASSVSLAAIQETQYF. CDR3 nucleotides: TGTGCCAGCAGTGTCTCCCTAGCGGCGATCCAAGAGACCCAGTACTTC.

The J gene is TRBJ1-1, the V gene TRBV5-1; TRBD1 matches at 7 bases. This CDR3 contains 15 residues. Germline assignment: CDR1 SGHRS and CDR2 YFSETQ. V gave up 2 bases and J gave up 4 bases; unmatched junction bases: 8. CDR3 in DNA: TGCGCCAGCAGCTTCCAACAGGGGTTTGGCACTGAAGCTTTCTTT. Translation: CASSFQQGFGTEAFF.

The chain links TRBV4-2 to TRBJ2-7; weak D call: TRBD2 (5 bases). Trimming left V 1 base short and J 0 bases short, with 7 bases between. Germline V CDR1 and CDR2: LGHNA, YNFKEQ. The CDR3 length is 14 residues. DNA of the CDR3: TGTGCCAGCAGCCAAGGGGCGGGCTCCTACGAGCAGTACTTC. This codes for CASSQGAGSYEQYF.

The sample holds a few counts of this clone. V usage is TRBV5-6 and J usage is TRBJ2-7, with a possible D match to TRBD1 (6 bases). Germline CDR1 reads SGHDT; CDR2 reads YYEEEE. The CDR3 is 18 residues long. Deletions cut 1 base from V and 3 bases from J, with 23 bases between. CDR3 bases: TGTGCCAGCAGCTTGTTACAGGGTGGGCCCCTTGGGAACTACGAGCAGTACTTC. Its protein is CASSLLQGGPLGNYEQYF.

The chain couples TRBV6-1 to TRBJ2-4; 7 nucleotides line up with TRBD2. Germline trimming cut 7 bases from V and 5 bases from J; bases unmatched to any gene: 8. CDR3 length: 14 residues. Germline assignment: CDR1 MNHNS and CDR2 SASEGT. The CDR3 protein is CASTSGLVENIQYF. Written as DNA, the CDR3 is TGTGCCAGCACCTCAGGACTAGTAGAAAACATTCAGTACTTC.

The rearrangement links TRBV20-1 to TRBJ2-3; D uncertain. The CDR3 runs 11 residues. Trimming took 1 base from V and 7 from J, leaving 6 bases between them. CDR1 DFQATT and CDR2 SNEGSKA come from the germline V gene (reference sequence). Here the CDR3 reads CSARGLNTQYF. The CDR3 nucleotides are TGCAGTGCTAGAGGGCTCAATACGCAGTATTTT.

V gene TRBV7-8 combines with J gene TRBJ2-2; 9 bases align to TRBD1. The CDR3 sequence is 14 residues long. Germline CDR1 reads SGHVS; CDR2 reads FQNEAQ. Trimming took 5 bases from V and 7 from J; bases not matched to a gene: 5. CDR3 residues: CASSQETGGGELFF. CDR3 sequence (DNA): TGTGCCAGCAGCCAGGAGACAGGGGGCGGGGAGCTGTTTTTT.

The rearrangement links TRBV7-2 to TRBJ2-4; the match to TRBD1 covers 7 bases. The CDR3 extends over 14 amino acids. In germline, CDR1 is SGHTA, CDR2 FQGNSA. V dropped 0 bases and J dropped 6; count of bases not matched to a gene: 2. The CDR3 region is CASSLATGANIQYF. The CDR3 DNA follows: TGTGCCAGCAGCTTAGCTACAGGGGCAAACATTCAGTACTTC.

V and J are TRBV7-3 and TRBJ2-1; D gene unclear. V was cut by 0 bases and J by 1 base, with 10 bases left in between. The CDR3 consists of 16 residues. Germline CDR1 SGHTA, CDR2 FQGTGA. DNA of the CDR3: TGTGCCAGCAGCTTAACGTATGACGGGTCCTACAATGAGCAGTTCTTC. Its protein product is CASSLTYDGSYNEQFF.

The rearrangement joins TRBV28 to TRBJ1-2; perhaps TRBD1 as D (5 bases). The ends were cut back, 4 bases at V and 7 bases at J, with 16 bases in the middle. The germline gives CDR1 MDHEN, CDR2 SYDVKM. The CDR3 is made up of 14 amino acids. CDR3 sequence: CASSSRAPSGGYTF. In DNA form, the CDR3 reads TGTGCCAGCAGTTCCAGGGCCCCATCCGGTGGCTACACCTTC.

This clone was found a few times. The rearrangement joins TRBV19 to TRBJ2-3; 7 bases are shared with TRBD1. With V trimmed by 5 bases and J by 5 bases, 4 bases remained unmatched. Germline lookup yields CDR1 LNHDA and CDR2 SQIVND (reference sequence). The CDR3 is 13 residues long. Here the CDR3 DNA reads TGTGCCAGTAGTCGAGGGGGCAGAGATACGCAGTATTTT. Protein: CASSRGGRDTQYF.

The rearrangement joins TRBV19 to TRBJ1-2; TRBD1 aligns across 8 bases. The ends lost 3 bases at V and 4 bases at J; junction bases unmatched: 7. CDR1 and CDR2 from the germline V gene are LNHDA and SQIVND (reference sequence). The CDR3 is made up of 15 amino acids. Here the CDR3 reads CASSIPRQGSYGYTF. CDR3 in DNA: TGTGCCAGTAGTATCCCTAGACAGGGGAGCTATGGCTACACCTTC.

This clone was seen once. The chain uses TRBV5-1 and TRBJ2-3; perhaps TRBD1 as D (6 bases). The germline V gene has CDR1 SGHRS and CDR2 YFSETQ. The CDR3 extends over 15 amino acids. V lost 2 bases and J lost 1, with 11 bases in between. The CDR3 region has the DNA TGCGCCAGCAGCTTTACCAGGGGCGGCACAGATACGCAGTATTTT. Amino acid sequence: CASSFTRGGTDTQYF.

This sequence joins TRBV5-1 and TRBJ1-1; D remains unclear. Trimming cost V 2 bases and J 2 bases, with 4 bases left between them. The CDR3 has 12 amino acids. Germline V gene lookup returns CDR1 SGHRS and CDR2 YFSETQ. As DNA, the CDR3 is TGCGCCAGCAGCTTATATAACACTGAAGCTTTCTTT. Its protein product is CASSLYNTEAFF.